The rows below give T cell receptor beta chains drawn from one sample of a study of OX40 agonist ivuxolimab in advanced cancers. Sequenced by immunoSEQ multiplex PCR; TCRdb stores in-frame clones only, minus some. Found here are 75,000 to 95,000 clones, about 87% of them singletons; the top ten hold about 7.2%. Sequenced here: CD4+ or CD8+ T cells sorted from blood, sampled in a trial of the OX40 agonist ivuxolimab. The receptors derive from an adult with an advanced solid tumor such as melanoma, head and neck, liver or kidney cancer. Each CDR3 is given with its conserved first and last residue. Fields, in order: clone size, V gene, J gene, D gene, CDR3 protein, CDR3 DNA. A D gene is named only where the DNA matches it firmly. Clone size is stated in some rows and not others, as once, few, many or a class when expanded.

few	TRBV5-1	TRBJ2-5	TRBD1	CASSHRPGTGTGETQYF	TGCGCCAGCAGCCATCGTCCCGGGACAGGGACCGGAGAGACCCAGTACTTC
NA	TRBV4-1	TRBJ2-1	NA	CASSHRDIYNEQFF	TGCGCCAGCAGCCACCGGGACATATACAATGAGCAGTTCTTC
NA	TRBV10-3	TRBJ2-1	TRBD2	CAIGSGGSYNEQFF	TGTGCCATCGGAAGCGGGGGCTCCTACAATGAGCAGTTCTTC
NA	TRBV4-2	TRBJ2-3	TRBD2	CASSSTTSGTDTQYF	TGTGCCAGCAGCTCGACGACTAGCGGCACAGATACGCAGTATTTT
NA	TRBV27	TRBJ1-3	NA	CASTSLAGSAGNTIYF	TGTGCCAGCACCAGTTTGGCAGGATCAGCTGGAAACACCATATATTTT
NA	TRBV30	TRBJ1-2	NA	CAWSMTGGAEGYTF	TGTGCCTGGAGTATGACAGGCGGCGCAGAAGGCTACACCTTC
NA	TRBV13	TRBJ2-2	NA	CASQQQGSTGELFF	TGTGCCAGCCAACAACAGGGCTCGACCGGGGAGCTGTTTTTT
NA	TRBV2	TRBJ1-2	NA	CASSEAETGIYGYTF	TGTGCCAGCAGTGAAGCGGAAACAGGGATCTATGGCTACACCTTC
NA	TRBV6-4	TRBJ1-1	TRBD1	CASSSDRGTEAFF	TGTGCCAGCAGCTCAGACAGGGGCACTGAAGCTTTCTTT
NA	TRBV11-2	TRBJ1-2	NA	CASSLDPNYGYTF	TGTGCCAGCAGCTTAGACCCTAACTATGGCTACACCTTC
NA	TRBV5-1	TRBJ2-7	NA	CASSLEGRSSYEQYF	TGCGCCAGCAGCTTGGAAGGACGGAGCTCCTACGAGCAGTACTTC
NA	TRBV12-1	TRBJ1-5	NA	CASSLDCRDRHNQPQHF	TGTGCCAGCAGCCTGGATTGCCGGGACAGACACAATCAGCCCCAGCATTTT